The present T cell receptor beta chain was sequenced within a study of beta chain features in type 1 diabetes. Sequenced material consisted of expressed TCRB transcripts (all of the isolated RNA was reverse transcribed). Profiled with immunoSEQ multiplex PCR; TCRdb holds only in-frame clones, not every one. There are roughly 250,000 clones in the sample; over 20% occur only once, and less than 0.035% lies in the top ten. Findings and limits, study-wide: A moderate, significant TCRB CDR3 shortening appeared in type 1 diabetes across four CD4+ subsets.

For this clone: Its specificity is not known.

This clonotype originated in a woman aged 40 to 49 with type 1 diabetes. The sequenced material came from naive CD4+ T cells from blood.

The CDR3 DNA is TGTGCCAGCAGCTGGGGGGGGGTTGGAGGCCCTAACTATGGCTACACCTTC. Amino acids: CASSWGGVGGPNYGYTF. The V and J genes are TRBV7-2 and TRBJ1-2, with D possibly TRBD1 on 5 matching bases. Germline CDR1 reads SGHTA; CDR2 reads FQGNSA. Trimming shortened V by 4 bases and J by 0 bases, and 18 bases separated the two germline ends. The CDR3 has 17 residues.